The 15 T cell receptor beta chains presented below share a single source sample, sequenced in a study of T cells in Graves' hyperthyroidism and ophthalmopathy. There were TCR beta CDR3 regions amplified from RNA transcripts. HTBI primers were the set used in a first-round RT-PCR of the TCR CDR3. TCRdb itself ran the multiplex PCR reads through MiXCR, one entry per CDR3 protein. Found here are roughly 660,000 distinct CDR3 sequences, around a sixth of them singletons; the top ten hold about 14%. Sequencing was carried out using blood. The receptor set was obtained from a man aged 45 to 65 with Graves' hyperthyroidism.

The chain is built from TRBV6-9 and TRBJ2-3; no firm D call. V was trimmed by 3 bases and J by 4 bases, leaving 14 bases between them. The CDR3 covers 15 residues. Looked up from germline, CDR1 is MNHGY and CDR2 is SVAAGI. The CDR3 DNA is TGTGCCAGCAGTTACAGACCCGGCGGCCCAGATACGCAGTATTTT. This gives the protein CASSYRPGGPDTQYF.

This clonotype was detected ten times or more. The chain uses TRBV10-3 and TRBJ2-7, with D maybe TRBD2 (6 bases). Germline CDR1 reads ENHRY; CDR2 reads SYGVKD. Trimming cost V 0 bases and J 6 bases, with 12 bases left between them. This CDR3 has 14 amino acids. CDR3 region: CAISESETRSEQYF. The DNA for the CDR3 is TGTGCCATCAGTGAGTCCGAGACTAGGAGCGAGCAGTACTTC.

Notes on this clonotype: A much larger clone differs from this one at a single base, so this may be a read error. The chain carries TRBV6-1 and TRBJ2-7, with TRBD1 as a possible D gene (6 bases). CDR1 and CDR2 (germline): MNHNS, SASEGT. The CDR3 consists of 14 residues. The CDR3 here is CVSSDTGYSYEQYF. The DNA for the CDR3 is TGTGTCAGCAGTGATACAGGGTACTCCTACGAGCAGTACTTC.

V is TRBV4-1 and J is TRBJ2-1; perhaps D is TRBD1 or TRBD2 (5 bases each). The CDR3 covers 14 residues. The germline CDR1 and CDR2 sequences are MGHRA and YSYEKL. The V end lost 4 bases, the J end lost 9 bases, and 16 bases lay between the germline ends. In nucleotides, the CDR3 is TGCGCCAGCAGCCCCTCCGGGGCGGCGGTTGAGCAGTTCTTC. Translating gives CASSPSGAAVEQFF.

This clonotype was seen ten or more times. The chain has TRBV14 and TRBJ1-2; 8 positions match TRBD1. V was pared by 6 bases and J by 4 bases, with 13 bases of the junction left unmatched. This CDR3 has 16 residues. Germline V gene lookup returns CDR1 SGHDN and CDR2 FVKESK. CDR3 in amino acids: CASSPGWTGYFYGYTF. CDR3 DNA sequence: TGTGCCAGCAGTCCGGGTTGGACAGGGTATTTCTATGGCTACACCTTC.

V and J are TRBV24-1 and TRBJ2-5, with 12 positions matching TRBD1. The trim removed 3 bases at V and 5 bases at J, leaving 9 bases unmatched. Germline assignment: CDR1 KGHDR and CDR2 SFDVKD. This CDR3 has 17 amino acids. In DNA form, the CDR3 reads TGTGCCACCAGTGATCCTCCGGGACAGGGGGCGAGGGAGACCCAGTACTTC. Its protein is CATSDPPGQGARETQYF.

This clonotype was found many times. This chain uses TRBV11-2 with TRBJ2-5; D is unresolved. Germline assignment: CDR1 SGHAT and CDR2 FQNNGV. V was clipped by 7 bases and J by 5 bases, with 11 bases between them. This CDR3 contains 12 residues. CDR3 residues: CASNLLGETQYF. CDR3 bases: TGTGCCAGCAACCTCTTGGGGGAGACCCAGTACTTC.

The DNA for the CDR3 is TGTGCCAGCAGTTATTGGACAGGGCACAATGAGCAGTTCTTC. Translated: CASSYWTGHNEQFF. The rearrangement links TRBV5-5 to TRBJ2-1; 8 bases agree with TRBD1. Losses at the gene ends were 5 bases for V and 5 bases for J; bases not matched to a gene: 6. The germline CDR1 and CDR2 sequences are SGHKS and YYEKEE (reference sequence). CDR3 length equals 14 residues.

Comments on this clonotype: This could be a read error, since a much larger clone is one nucleotide away. The rearrangement links TRBV27 to TRBJ1-2; maybe TRBD1 (6 bases). From germline, CDR1 is MNHEY and CDR2 SMNVEV (reference sequence). V lost 6 bases and J lost 4, with 15 bases in between. The CDR3 runs to 14 residues. The CDR3 nucleotides are TGTGCCAGCAGACCACAGGGTAGAGGCTATGGCTACACCTTC. Its translation is CASRPQGRGYGYTF.

V usage is TRBV6-1 and J usage is TRBJ1-5; D is undetermined. Germline V gene data show CDR1 as MNHNS and CDR2 as SASEGT. The CDR3 is 13 residues long. Trimming removed 5 bases from V and 4 bases from J, with 9 bases in between. The CDR3 sequence is CASSYNPNQPQHF. CDR3 bases: TGTGCCAGCAGTTATAATCCGAATCAGCCCCAGCATTTT.

This clonotype was observed at least ten times. V is TRBV20-1 and J is TRBJ2-7; TRBD2 matches 9 bases. CDR1 and CDR2 (germline): DFQATT, SNEGSKA (reference sequence). The CDR3 is 15 residues long. The J segment lost 4 bases and the V segment lost 5 bases, leaving 12 bases of the junction unmatched. The CDR3 DNA reads TGCAGTGCTGGGATGCCCTTAGCGGGAGTGTACGAGCAGTACTTC. The encoded protein is CSAGMPLAGVYEQYF.

This clonotype occurred many times. The rearrangement links TRBV2 to TRBJ2-6; TRBD1 matches at 9 bases. With 3 bases clipped from V and 0 bases from J, the junction kept 6 bases outside the gene matches. Per the germline V gene, CDR1 is SNHLY and CDR2 is FYNNEI. The CDR3 sequence is 18 residues long. Here the CDR3 reads CASSDPGTGSSGANVLTF. The CDR3 nucleotides are TGTGCCAGCAGTGACCCCGGGACAGGGAGCTCTGGGGCCAACGTCCTGACTTTC.

This clonotype was seen repeatedly, ten times or more. V and J are TRBV28 and TRBJ2-5; 10 nucleotides line up with TRBD1. The ends lost 6 bases at V and 5 bases at J; junction bases unmatched: 3. The CDR3 sequence is 13 residues long. From germline, CDR1 is MDHEN and CDR2 SYDVKM. CDR3 nucleotide sequence: TGTGCCAGCAGAAGACAGGGGGCGGAGACCCAGTACTTC. The encoded protein is CASRRQGAETQYF. Complete variable domain (other parts from reference TRBV28 and TRBJ2-5): DVKVTQSSRYLVKRTGEKVFLECVQDMDHENMFWYRQDPGLGLRLIYFSYDVKMKEKGDIPEGYSVSREKKERFSLILESASTNQTSMYLCASRRQGAETQYFGPGTRLLVL.

This clonotype was seen a few times. The CDR3 nucleotides are TGCAGTGCTAGAGATAGGGGGGACAGGGGGCATTCCTACGAGCAGTACTTC. Translation gives CSARDRGDRGHSYEQYF. The chain joins TRBV20-1 to TRBJ2-7; 12 bases map to TRBD1. The V gene's germline CDR1 is DFQATT and CDR2 SNEGSKA (reference sequence). Trimming took 0 bases from V and 1 from J; bases not matched to a gene: 7. CDR3 length: 17 amino acids.

The gene calls are TRBV14 and TRBJ2-2; D is unresolved. Per the germline V gene, CDR1 is SGHDN and CDR2 is FVKESK. Trimming cost V 1 base and J 4 bases, with 10 bases left between them. The CDR3 is 15 amino acids. The CDR3 here is CASSQVKGSTGELFF. The CDR3 DNA is TGTGCCAGCAGCCAAGTAAAGGGTTCCACCGGGGAGCTGTTTTTT.